The T cell receptor (beta chain) described here comes from a study of blood T cell repertoires in COVID-19. Study context: Sources were T cells, B-cell-depleted T cells, or PBMCs; the material itself was cDNA or gDNA.

Original processing notes: Amplification of reference gene primers provided the estimated nucleated cell counts. Profiled with immunoSEQ multiplex PCR; TCRdb holds only in-frame clones, not every one. V and J calls and clone size are copied from that table; D and trimming were computed from the DNA. The table shows 20,000 to 25,000 clones, with around three quarters occurring only once. CDR1 and CDR2 (germline): LGHNA, YSLEER. Unmatched junction bases numbered 7, after V lost 1 base and J lost 7 bases. The CDR3 is made up of 16 amino acids. The chain links TRBV4-3 to TRBJ2-1, with TRBD2 matching 10 bases. The clonotype comes from a man in his 60s with active COVID-19. Sequencing was carried out using peripheral blood. In DNA form, the CDR3 reads TGCGCCAGCAGCCAAGGCACTAGCGGGACGGGAAATGAGCAGTTCTTC. It is translated as CASSQGTSGTGNEQFF.